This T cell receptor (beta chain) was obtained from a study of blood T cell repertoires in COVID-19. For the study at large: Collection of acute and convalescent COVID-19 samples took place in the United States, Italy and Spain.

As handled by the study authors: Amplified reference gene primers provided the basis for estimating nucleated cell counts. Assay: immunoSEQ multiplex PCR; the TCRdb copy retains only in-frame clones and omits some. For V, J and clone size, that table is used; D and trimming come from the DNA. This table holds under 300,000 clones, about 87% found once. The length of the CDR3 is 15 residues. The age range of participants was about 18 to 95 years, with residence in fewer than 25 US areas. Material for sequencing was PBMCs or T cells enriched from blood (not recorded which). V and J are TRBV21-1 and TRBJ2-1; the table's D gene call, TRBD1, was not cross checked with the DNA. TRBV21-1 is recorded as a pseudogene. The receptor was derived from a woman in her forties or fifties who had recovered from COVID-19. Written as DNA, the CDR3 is TGTGCCAGCAGCAAAGGGGACAGGGAGGTCAATGAGCAGTTCTTC. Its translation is CASSKGDREVNEQFF.